Following are 22 T cell receptor beta chains from one sample sequenced in a study of shared clonotypes between healthy human individuals. Assay used: immunoSEQ multiplex PCR; TCRdb lists only in-frame clones, some missing. The table includes 1.6 million or so clones, approximately 98.5% detected once. Sequencing was performed on naive CD4+ T cells sorted from blood. As to subset: CD45RA+ positively selected. The receptors were gathered from a man aged 25-40 years in good health.

The chain couples TRBV5-1 to TRBJ2-3; D perhaps matches TRBD2 (5 bases). This CDR3 comprises 14 residues. Trimming left V 4 bases short and J 4 bases short, with 13 bases between. The V gene's germline CDR1 is SGHRS and CDR2 YFSETQ. Written as DNA, the CDR3 is TGCGCCAGCAGCGCGGACTGGTCGGCAGATACGCAGTATTTT. It encodes CASSADWSADTQYF. The entire variable domain, with the rest obtained from reference TRBV5-1 and TRBJ2-3, is as follows: KAGVTQTPRYLIKTRGQQVTLSCSPISGHRSVSWYQQTPGQGLQFLFEYFSETQRNKGNFPGRFSGRQFSNSRSEMNVSTLELGDSALYLCASSADWSADTQYFGPGTRLTVL.

The chain couples TRBV18 to TRBJ2-1; 9 bases align to TRBD2. V lost 5 bases, J lost 8 bases, and 16 bases stayed unmatched. Germline lookup yields CDR1 KGHSH and CDR2 LQKENI. CDR3 size: 17 residues. The CDR3 region is CASSSTIAVAGAHEQFF. The CDR3, as DNA: TGTGCCAGCTCATCAACTATCGCCGTAGCGGGAGCCCATGAGCAGTTCTTC. Full variable domain (remainder filled in from reference TRBV18 and TRBJ2-1): NAGVMQNPRHLVRRRGQEARLRCSPMKGHSHVYWYRQLPEEGLKFMVYLQKENIIDESGMPKERFSAEFPKEGPSILRIQQVVRGDSAAYFCASSSTIAVAGAHEQFFGPGTRLTVL.

The V call is TRBV4-1, the J call TRBJ1-1; a weak D match, TRBD1 (6 bases). Germline loops: CDR1 MGHRA, CDR2 YSYEKL. The CDR3 contains 13 residues. The germline V and J ends were trimmed by 6 bases and 7 bases, with 15 bases remaining between them. The CDR3 reads CASRTTGIIEAFF. Here the CDR3 DNA reads TGCGCCAGCAGAACTACAGGGATTATTGAAGCTTTCTTT.

The rearrangement joins TRBV21-1 to TRBJ2-3; the DNA was not used to check the table's D call, TRBD2. TRBV21-1 is classified as a pseudogene. This CDR3 comprises 15 residues. CDR3 bases: TGTGCCAGCAGACGCGGGACTCTTAGCACAGATACGCAGTATTTT. It encodes CASRRGTLSTDTQYF.

The genes are TRBV6-5 and TRBJ2-1; no reliable D call. Trimming cost V 11 bases and J 12 bases, with 23 bases left between them. The CDR3 extends over 13 amino acids. CDR1 is MNHEY, CDR2 SVGAGI, per germline. The CDR3 here is CAVKDEGPRGQFF. The DNA of the CDR3 is TGTGCCGTCAAGGACGAAGGGCCGCGTGGGCAGTTCTTC.

As to this clone: Additional DNA sequences in this sample encode the identical CDR3. The chain carries TRBV28 and TRBJ2-5; no clear D gene. V was pared by 3 bases and J by 4 bases, with 9 bases between. This CDR3 has 13 amino acids. Germline CDR1 is MDHEN and CDR2 is SYDVKM. The CDR3 DNA reads TGTGCCAGCAGTTTTTCCGGTCGAGAGACCCAGTACTTC. It yields the protein CASSFSGRETQYF.

The CDR3 nucleotides read TGTGCCAGCAGTTTGAACGCCCCGCTCCAGCATTTT. This gives the protein CASSLNAPLQHF. This chain links TRBV28 with TRBJ1-5; no clear D gene. This CDR3 is built from 12 residues. V lost 3 bases to trimming and J lost 12 bases, with 12 bases between them. The germline CDR1 and CDR2 sequences are MDHEN and SYDVKM.

The CDR3 DNA sequence: TGTGCCAGTAGTATCACCCGTGGACAGGGGGGGTACGAGCAGTACTTC. Residues: CASSITRGQGGYEQYF. The V gene is TRBV19, the J gene TRBJ2-7; 10 bases line up with TRBD1. The CDR3 contains 16 residues. From germline, CDR1 is LNHDA and CDR2 SQIVND (reference sequence). V lost 3 bases to trimming and J lost 4 bases; unmatched junction nucleotides: 9. Complete variable domain (other parts from reference TRBV19 and TRBJ2-7): DGGITQSPKYLFRKEGQNVTLSCEQNLNHDAMYWYRQDPGQGLRLIYYSQIVNDFQKGDIAEGYSVSREKKESFPLTVTSAQKNPTAFYLCASSITRGQGGYEQYFGPGTRLTVT.

Of note for this clone: This sample includes further DNA sequences coding for the same CDR3. The chain couples TRBV5-1 to TRBJ2-7, with D possibly TRBD1 on 6 matching bases. The germline gives CDR1 SGHRS, CDR2 YFSETQ. This CDR3 region has 14 residues. With 0 bases removed from V and 2 bases from J, the gap between germline ends came to 9 bases. CDR3 region: CASSLVQGTYEQYF. The CDR3 DNA sequence: TGCGCCAGCAGCTTGGTTCAGGGGACCTACGAGCAGTACTTC.

This sequence joins TRBV4-3 and TRBJ2-5; the D gene is possibly TRBD1 (6 bases). The CDR3 is 13 residues long. The V end lost 4 bases, the J end lost 5 bases, and 11 bases lay between the germline ends. The germline V gene encodes CDR1 LGHNA and CDR2 YSLEER. The CDR3 DNA reads TGCGCCAGCAGCCTCAGGGGTGCTGAGACCCAGTACTTC. This sequence encodes CASSLRGAETQYF.

The chain is built from TRBV7-2 and TRBJ2-3, with 7 bases matching TRBD2. This CDR3 comprises 17 residues. V lost 1 base to trimming and J lost 2 bases; unmatched junction nucleotides: 9. Germline V gene sequence: CDR1 SGHTA, CDR2 FQGNSA. CDR3 DNA: TGTGCCAGCAGCTTAGATAGGCTAGCGGTGGTCACAGATACGCAGTATTTT. Translation gives CASSLDRLAVVTDTQYF. Full variable domain (rest looked up from reference TRBV7-2 and TRBJ2-3): GAGVSQSPSNKVTEKGKDVELRCDPISGHTALYWYRQSLGQGLEFLIYFQGNSAPDKSGLPSDRFSAERTGGSVSTLTIQRTQQEDSAVYLCASSLDRLAVVTDTQYFGPGTRLTVL.

This rearrangement joins TRBV9 to TRBJ2-5; TRBD2 agrees at 7 bases. The CDR3 is made up of 15 amino acids. CDR1 and CDR2 from the germline V gene are SGDLS and YYNGEE. The V gene end was trimmed by 0 bases and the J gene end by 5 bases; junction bases not matched to a gene: 7. This CDR3 is CASSVAVGGSETQYF. The CDR3 DNA sequence: TGTGCCAGCAGCGTAGCGGTGGGAGGGTCGGAGACCCAGTACTTC.

The chain is built from TRBV6-5 and TRBJ2-7, with TRBD1 matching 10 bases. J lost 4 bases, V lost 5 bases, and 5 bases had no gene match. The CDR3 covers 14 residues. Germline CDR1 and CDR2: MNHEY and SVGAGI. The CDR3 reads CASSTTGGLYEQYF. As DNA, the CDR3 is TGTGCCAGCAGTACGACAGGGGGCCTTTACGAGCAGTACTTC.

This clone was observed once. The genes are TRBV7-6 and TRBJ2-1; 10 bases are a match to TRBD2. The CDR3 extends over 15 amino acids. Germline V lookup: CDR1 SGHVS, CDR2 FNYEAQ. V lost 2 bases and J lost 7; bases outside the gene matches: 5. The CDR3, as DNA: TGTGCCAGCAGCTTAAGACCTAGCGGGAGAAATGAGCAGTTCTTC. Residues: CASSLRPSGRNEQFF. The full variable domain, completed using reference TRBV7-6 and TRBJ2-1, is GAGVSQSPRYKVTKRGQDVALRCDPISGHVSLYWYRQALGQGPEFLTYFNYEAQQDKSGLPNDRFSAERPEGSISTLTIQRTEQRDSAMYRCASSLRPSGRNEQFFGPGTRLTVL.

Comment on this clone: Different DNA sequences within this sample yield the same CDR3. CDR3 coding DNA: TGTGCCAGCAGCTTAGGCCACAACACTGAAGCTTTCTTT. As protein: CASSLGHNTEAFF. V usage is TRBV7-2 and J usage is TRBJ1-1; D not resolved. V gave up 1 base and J gave up 2 bases, with 5 bases separating them. Germline CDR1 and CDR2: SGHTA and FQGNSA. The CDR3 is made up of 13 amino acids.

J is TRBJ2-1 and V is TRBV9; 8 nucleotides agree with TRBD2. This CDR3 has 15 amino acids. Germline CDR1 SGDLS, CDR2 YYNGEE. Germline trimming cut 2 bases from V and 6 bases from J; bases unmatched to any gene: 7. The DNA of the CDR3 is TGTGCCAGCAGCGTTGGAGCGGGAGTGTTCAATGAGCAGTTCTTC. Protein sequence: CASSVGAGVFNEQFF.

The rearrangement uses TRBV9 and TRBJ2-2, with 7 bases matching TRBD2. Trimming removed 2 bases from V and 5 bases from J; junction bases left unmatched: 9. Germline values: CDR1 SGDLS, CDR2 YYNGEE. The CDR3 covers 16 residues. The CDR3 DNA reads as TGTGCCAGCAGCGTGAGGTCAAGCGGGACTACCGGGGAGCTGTTTTTT. Translation gives CASSVRSSGTTGELFF. Full variable domain (rest looked up from reference TRBV9 and TRBJ2-2): DSGVTQTPKHLITATGQRVTLRCSPRSGDLSVYWYQQSLDQGLQFLIQYYNGEERAKGNILERFSAQQFPDLHSELNLSSLELGDSALYFCASSVRSSGTTGELFFGEGSRLTVL.

This clone was recorded once. This chain joins TRBV30 and TRBJ2-1, with D hard to call. The CDR3 is 13 residues long. V was cut by 1 base and J by 4 bases, with 8 bases left in between. CDR1 and CDR2 (germline): GTSNPN, SVGIG (reference sequence). CDR3 region: CAWSGGRYNEQFF. The CDR3 nucleotides read TGTGCCTGGAGTGGTGGCCGATACAATGAGCAGTTCTTC.

The count of this clone is one. CDR3 in amino acids: CASSPGRGITDTQYF. DNA of the CDR3: TGTGCCAGCTCACCCGGGAGGGGTATCACAGATACGCAGTATTTT. The J gene is TRBJ2-3, the V gene TRBV18, with 8 bases identical to TRBD2. The V segment lost 3 bases and the J segment 2 bases; nucleotides outside the gene matches: 4. There are 15 residues in the CDR3. Germline V gene lookup returns CDR1 KGHSH and CDR2 LQKENI.

The V call is TRBV5-1, the J call TRBJ2-1; 10 positions agree with TRBD2. Germline V gene sequence: CDR1 SGHRS, CDR2 YFSETQ. V shed 7 bases and J 5 bases; nucleotides not matched to a gene: 12. The CDR3 runs 16 residues. CDR3 nucleotide sequence: TGCGCCAGCGGAGCCTTAACTAGCGGGATCCACAATGAGCAGTTCTTC. Residues: CASGALTSGIHNEQFF. Full variable domain (rest looked up from reference TRBV5-1 and TRBJ2-1): KAGVTQTPRYLIKTRGQQVTLSCSPISGHRSVSWYQQTPGQGLQFLFEYFSETQRNKGNFPGRFSGRQFSNSRSEMNVSTLELGDSALYLCASGALTSGIHNEQFFGPGTRLTVL.

This sequence joins TRBV11-2 and TRBJ2-1; D unclear. CDR1 and CDR2 (germline): SGHAT, FQNNGV. V was clipped by 8 bases and J by 5 bases, with 13 bases between them. This CDR3 is built from 13 residues. The CDR3 loop is CASGPQLDNEQFF. The DNA of the CDR3 is TGTGCCAGCGGTCCCCAACTTGACAATGAGCAGTTCTTC. The full variable domain, with the rest looked up from reference TRBV11-2 and TRBJ2-1, is EAGVAQSPRYKIIEKRQSVAFWCNPISGHATLYWYQQILGQGPKLLIQFQNNGVVDDSQLPKDRFSAERLKGVDSTLKIQPAKLEDSAVYLCASGPQLDNEQFFGPGTRLTVL.

CDR3 sequence reads: CASSQIPFGEQYF. CDR3 DNA sequence: TGTGCCAGCAGCCAAATTCCCTTCGGCGAGCAGTACTTC. V is TRBV14 and J is TRBJ2-7; no clear D gene. Germline V gives CDR1 SGHDN, CDR2 FVKESK. The CDR3 is 13 residues long. The germline V and J ends were trimmed by 2 bases and 6 bases, with 11 bases remaining between them.